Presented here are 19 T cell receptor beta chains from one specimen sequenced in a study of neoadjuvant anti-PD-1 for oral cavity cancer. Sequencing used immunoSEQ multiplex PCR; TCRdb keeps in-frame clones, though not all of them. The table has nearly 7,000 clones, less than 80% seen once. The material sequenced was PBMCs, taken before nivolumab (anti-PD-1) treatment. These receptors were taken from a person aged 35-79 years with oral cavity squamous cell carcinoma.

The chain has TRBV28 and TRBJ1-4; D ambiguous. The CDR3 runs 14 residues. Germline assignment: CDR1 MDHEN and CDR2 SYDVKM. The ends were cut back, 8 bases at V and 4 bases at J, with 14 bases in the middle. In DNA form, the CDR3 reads TGTGCCAGCGGTTACCTACAGAGTAATGAAAAACTGTTTTTT. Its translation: CASGYLQSNEKLFF.

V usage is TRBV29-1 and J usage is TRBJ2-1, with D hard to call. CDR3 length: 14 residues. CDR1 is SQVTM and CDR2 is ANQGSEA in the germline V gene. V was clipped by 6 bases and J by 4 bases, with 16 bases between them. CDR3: CSVVSLGVYNEQFF. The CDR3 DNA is TGCAGCGTAGTTTCCCTTGGGGTTTACAATGAGCAGTTCTTC.

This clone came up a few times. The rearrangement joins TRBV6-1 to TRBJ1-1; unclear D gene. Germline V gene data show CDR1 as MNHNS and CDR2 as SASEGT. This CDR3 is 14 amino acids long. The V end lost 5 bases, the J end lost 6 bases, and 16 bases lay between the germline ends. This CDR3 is CASSQGFPWAEAFF. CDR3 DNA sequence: TGTGCCAGCAGTCAAGGGTTTCCATGGGCTGAAGCTTTCTTT.

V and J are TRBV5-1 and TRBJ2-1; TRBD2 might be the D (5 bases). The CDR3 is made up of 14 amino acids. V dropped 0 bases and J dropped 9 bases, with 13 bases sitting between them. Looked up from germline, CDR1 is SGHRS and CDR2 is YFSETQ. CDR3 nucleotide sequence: TGCGCCAGCAGCTTGGCGGGGAGCGGCCGTGAGCAGTTCTTC. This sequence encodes CASSLAGSGREQFF.

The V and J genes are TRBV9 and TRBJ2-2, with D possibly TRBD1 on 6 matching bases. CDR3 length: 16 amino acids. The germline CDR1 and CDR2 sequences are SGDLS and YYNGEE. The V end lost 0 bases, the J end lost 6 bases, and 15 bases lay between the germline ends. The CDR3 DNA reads TGTGCCAGCAGCGTAGATGCAGGGGTCGAATCCGGGGAGCTGTTTTTT. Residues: CASSVDAGVESGELFF.

CDR3 sequence reads: CASSPGQVILGYGYTF. CDR3 DNA: TGTGCCAGCAGCCCCGGACAGGTCATCCTCGGGTATGGCTACACCTTC. J is TRBJ1-2 and V is TRBV9; the match to TRBD1 covers 7 bases. V was pared by 4 bases and J by 5 bases, with 14 bases of the junction left unmatched. This CDR3 is 16 amino acids long. The germline V gene has CDR1 SGDLS and CDR2 YYNGEE.

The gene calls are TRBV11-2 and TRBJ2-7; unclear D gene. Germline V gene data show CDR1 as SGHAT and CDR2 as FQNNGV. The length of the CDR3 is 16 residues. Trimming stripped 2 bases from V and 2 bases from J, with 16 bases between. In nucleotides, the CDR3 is TGTGCCAGCAGCTTACATCCGACACTTGCGGCCTACGAGCAGTACTTC. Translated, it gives CASSLHPTLAAYEQYF.

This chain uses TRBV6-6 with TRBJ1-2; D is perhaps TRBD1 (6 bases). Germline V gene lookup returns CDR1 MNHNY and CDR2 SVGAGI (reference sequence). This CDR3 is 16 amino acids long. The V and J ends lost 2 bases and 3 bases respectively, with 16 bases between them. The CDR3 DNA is TGTGCCAGCAGTTACCCCTGGGCAGGGGAGTACTATGGCTACACCTTC. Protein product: CASSYPWAGEYYGYTF.

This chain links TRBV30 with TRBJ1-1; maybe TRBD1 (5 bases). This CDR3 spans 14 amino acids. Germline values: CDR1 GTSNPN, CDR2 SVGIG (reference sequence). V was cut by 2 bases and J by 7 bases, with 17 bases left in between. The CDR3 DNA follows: TGTGCCTGGAGTACCCTAAATGTTGGGGGTGAAGCTTTCTTT. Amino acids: CAWSTLNVGGEAFF.

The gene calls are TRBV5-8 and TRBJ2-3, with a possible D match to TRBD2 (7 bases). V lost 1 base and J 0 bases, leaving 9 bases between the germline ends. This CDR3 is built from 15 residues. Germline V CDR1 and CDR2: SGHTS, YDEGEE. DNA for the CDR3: TGTGCCAGCAGCTTGAGGGGGGGGAGCACAGATACGCAGTATTTT. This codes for CASSLRGGSTDTQYF.

The CDR3 loop reads CASSPRYSGELFF. Here the CDR3 DNA reads TGTGCCAGCAGCCCCCGTTATTCCGGGGAGCTGTTTTTT. The rearrangement links TRBV7-6 to TRBJ2-2; no clear D gene. V shed 5 bases and J shed 6 bases, with 10 bases lying between them. The V gene's germline CDR1 is SGHVS and CDR2 FNYEAQ. The CDR3 is 13 amino acids.

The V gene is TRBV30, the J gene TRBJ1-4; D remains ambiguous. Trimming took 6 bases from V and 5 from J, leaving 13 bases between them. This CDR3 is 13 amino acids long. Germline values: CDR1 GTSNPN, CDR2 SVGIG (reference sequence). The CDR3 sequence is CACIPRSNEKLFF. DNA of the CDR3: TGTGCCTGTATACCACGCTCGAATGAAAAACTGTTTTTT.

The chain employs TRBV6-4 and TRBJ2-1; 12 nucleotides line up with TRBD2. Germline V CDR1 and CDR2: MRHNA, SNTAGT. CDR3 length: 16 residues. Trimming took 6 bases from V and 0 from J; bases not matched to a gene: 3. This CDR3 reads CASSPLAGGSYNEQFF. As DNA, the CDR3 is TGTGCCAGCAGCCCACTAGCGGGAGGCTCCTACAATGAGCAGTTCTTC.

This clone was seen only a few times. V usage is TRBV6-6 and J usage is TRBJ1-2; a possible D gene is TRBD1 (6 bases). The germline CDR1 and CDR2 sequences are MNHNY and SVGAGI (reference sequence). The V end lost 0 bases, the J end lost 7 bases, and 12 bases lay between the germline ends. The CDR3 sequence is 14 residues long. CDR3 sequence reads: CASSYSPQGVGYTF. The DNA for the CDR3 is TGTGCCAGCAGTTACTCTCCACAGGGCGTTGGCTACACCTTC.

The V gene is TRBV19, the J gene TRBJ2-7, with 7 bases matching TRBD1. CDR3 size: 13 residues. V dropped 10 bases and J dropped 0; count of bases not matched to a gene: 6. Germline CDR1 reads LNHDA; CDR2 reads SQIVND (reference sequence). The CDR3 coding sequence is TGTGCCACCAGACAGGGTTACTCCTACGAGCAGTACTTC. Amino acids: CATRQGYSYEQYF.

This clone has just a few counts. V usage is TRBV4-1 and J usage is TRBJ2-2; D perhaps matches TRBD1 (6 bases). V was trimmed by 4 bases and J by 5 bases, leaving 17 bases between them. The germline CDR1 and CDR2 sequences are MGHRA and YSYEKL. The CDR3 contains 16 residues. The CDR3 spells CASSPIVNDRTGELFF. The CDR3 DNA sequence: TGCGCCAGCAGCCCGATCGTAAATGACAGGACCGGGGAGCTGTTTTTT.

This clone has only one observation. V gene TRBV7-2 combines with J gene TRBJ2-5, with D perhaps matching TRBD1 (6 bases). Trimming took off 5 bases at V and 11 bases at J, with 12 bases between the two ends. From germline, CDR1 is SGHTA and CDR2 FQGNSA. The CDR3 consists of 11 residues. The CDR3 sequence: CASSTRTEQYF. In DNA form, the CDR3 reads TGTGCCAGCAGCACCCGGACAGAACAGTACTTC.

CDR3 protein: CASSDNPGATGELFF. The CDR3 DNA follows: TGTGCCAGCAGTGACAATCCGGGAGCCACCGGGGAGCTGTTTTTT. The chain couples TRBV6-4 to TRBJ2-2; D may be TRBD2 (6 bases). Per germline, CDR1 MRHNA and CDR2 SNTAGT. The CDR3 extends over 15 amino acids. Trimming removed 2 bases from V and 4 bases from J, with 11 bases in between.

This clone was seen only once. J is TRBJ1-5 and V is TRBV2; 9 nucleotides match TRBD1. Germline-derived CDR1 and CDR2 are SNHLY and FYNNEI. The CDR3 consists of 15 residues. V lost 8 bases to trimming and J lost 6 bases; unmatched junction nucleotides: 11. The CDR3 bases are TGTGCCAGCGAAAAGGACAGGGGAGGTAGTCAGCCCCAGCATTTT. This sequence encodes CASEKDRGGSQPQHF. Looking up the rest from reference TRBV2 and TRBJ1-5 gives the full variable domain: EPEVTQTPSHQVTQMGQEVILRCVPISNHLYFYWYRQILGQKVEFLVSFYNNEISEKSEIFDDQFSVERPDGSNFTLKIRSTKLEDSAMYFCASEKDRGGSQPQHFGDGTRLSIL.